This T cell receptor (beta chain) was profiled in a study of T cell responses to AZD1222 COVID-19 vaccine. Points from the study as a whole: Among AZD1222 vaccinees, only six or seven were seropositive at baseline. CD4 TCRs covered the whole spike, strongest at regions 160-218 and 743-854. Repertoire sampling happened only post peak T cell response. Clonal diversity was possibly underestimated; the donors were predominantly white British and more often female.

Some clones are missing from TCRdb's copy, which holds only in-frame ones; the method was immunoSEQ multiplex PCR. The table shows roughly 140,000 clones, with about 91% occurring only once. As to this clone: What it binds is not known.

The TCR originated in an adult in good health. The source was peripheral blood, collected on day 0 of AZD1222 vaccination.

DNA for the CDR3: TGTGCCAGCAGCTCGCCCGCTCTTCCTGAAGCTTTCTTT. Translated, it gives CASSSPALPEAFF. The chain combines TRBV7-2 with TRBJ1-1, with D unresolved. The germline V gene has CDR1 SGHTA and CDR2 FQGNSA. The length of the CDR3 is 13 residues. The V gene lost 4 bases and the J gene lost 6 bases, with 12 bases spanning the gap.